Listed below are T cell receptor beta chains from one sample, sequenced in a study of cytomegalovirus exposure and HLA in healthy donors. The protocol was immunoSEQ multiplex PCR, while the TCRdb copy is restricted to in-frame clones and leaves out a portion. The sample lists approximately 200,000 clones, under 80% occurring once. The sequenced material came from PBMCs. The receptors come from a girl aged 2-9 years in good health and CMV-seronegative. CDR3s include the opening cysteine and the closing phenylalanine or tryptophan. Each record gives: D gene, J gene, V gene, clone size, CDR3 protein, CDR3 DNA. D genes are given only for firm matches. Clone size appears in some rows only: once, few, many, or a class for an expanded clone.

-	TRBJ2-5	TRBV7-9	-	CASSHRGMERIQETQYF	TGTGCCAGCAGCCACCGGGGTATGGAGCGGATCCAAGAGACCCAGTACTTC
TRBD2	TRBJ2-7	TRBV13	-	CASSLGLAGGWGEQYF	TGTGCCAGCAGCTTGGGACTAGCGGGGGGGTGGGGCGAGCAGTACTTC
-	TRBJ2-7	TRBV29-1	-	CSVEGSGAGPYEQYF	TGCAGCGTTGAAGGATCTGGGGCAGGGCCCTACGAGCAGTACTTC
TRBD2	TRBJ2-7	TRBV4-1	-	CASSQGPSGRGYEQYF	TGCGCCAGCAGCCAAGGTCCTAGCGGGAGAGGATACGAGCAGTACTTC
-	TRBJ1-2	TRBV29-1	-	CSVELGGYGYTF	TGCAGCGTTGAGCTAGGCGGGTATGGCTACACCTTC
-	TRBJ2-7	TRBV6-5	-	CASRVAGPRRTEQYF	TGTGCCAGCAGAGTCGCGGGACCCCGCCGAACCGAGCAGTACTTC
-	TRBJ1-5	TRBV4-2	-	CASSSRQGNQPQHF	TGTGCCAGCAGTTCCCGACAGGGCAATCAGCCCCAGCATTTT
TRBD1	TRBJ2-2	TRBV2	-	CASSPGSRGLTGELFF	TGTGCCAGCAGTCCGGGGTCCAGGGGGCTCACCGGGGAGCTGTTTTTT
-	TRBJ2-7	TRBV6-6	-	CASSGQSYGQYF	TGTGCCAGCAGTGGACAGAGCTACGGGCAGTACTTC
-	TRBJ2-2	TRBV6-1	-	CASSFPFSGTGELFF	TGTGCCAGCAGTTTCCCCTTTTCCGGCACCGGGGAGCTGTTTTTT
TRBD2	TRBJ2-7	TRBV6-5	-	CASRDLGLAGAEQYF	TGTGCCAGCAGGGACCTCGGACTAGCGGGGGCCGAGCAGTACTTC
TRBD2	TRBJ2-7	TRBV5-4	-	CASSWGAGESYEQYF	TGTGCCAGCAGCTGGGGCGCGGGAGAGTCCTACGAGCAGTACTTC
TRBD1	TRBJ1-2	TRBV6-5	-	CASSPDREDGYTF	TGTGCCAGCAGTCCCGACAGGGAGGACGGCTACACCTTC
-	TRBJ2-2	TRBV7-9	-	CASSRLQAGELFF	TGTGCCAGCAGCCGTTTGCAGGCCGGGGAGCTGTTTTTT
TRBD2	TRBJ2-1	TRBV5-1	-	CASSLGGTSGSYNEQFF	TGCGCCAGCAGCTTGGGGGGGACTAGCGGGAGCTACAATGAGCAGTTCTTC
-	TRBJ2-5	TRBV6-1	-	CASTILNPVQETQYF	TGTGCCAGCACCATATTAAACCCAGTCCAAGAGACCCAGTACTTC
-	TRBJ2-6	TRBV7-9	-	CASSPGDSVLTF	TGTGCCAGCAGCCCAGGAGACAGCGTCCTGACTTTC
TRBD1	TRBJ1-5	TRBV27	-	CASRETGGAGQPQHF	TGTGCCAGCAGGGAAACAGGGGGCGCAGGCCAGCCCCAGCATTTT
-	TRBJ2-2	TRBV6-1	few	CASSEHWNTGELFF	TGTGCCAGCAGTGAACACTGGAACACCGGGGAGCTGTTTTTT
TRBD1	TRBJ2-5	TRBV23-1	-	CASSHRDRVETQYF	TGCGCCAGCAGTCACCGGGACAGGGTTGAGACCCAGTACTTC
-	TRBJ1-1	TRBV5-4	-	CASSSRQAPEAFF	TGTGCCAGCAGCTCAAGACAGGCGCCTGAAGCTTTCTTT
-	TRBJ1-3	TRBV30	-	CAWSASRTPSSGNTIYF	TGTGCCTGGAGTGCCTCCCGGACACCGAGCTCTGGAAACACCATATATTTT
-	TRBJ1-3	TRBV11-2	-	CASSPTATPRRSGNTIYF	TGTGCCAGCAGCCCGACAGCGACCCCGAGAAGGTCTGGAAACACCATATATTTT
-	TRBJ1-1	TRBV23-1	-	CASSRRIKWGPGVNTEAFF	TGCGCCAGCAGTCGACGGATCAAATGGGGGCCGGGTGTGAACACTGAAGCTTTCTTT
-	TRBJ2-3	TRBV7-2	-	CASSLWTSSTDTQYF	TGTGCCAGCAGCCTTTGGACATCCAGCACAGATACGCAGTATTTT
-	TRBJ1-5	TRBV6-5	-	CASTNGGFSNQPQHF	TGTGCCAGCACCAACGGGGGTTTTAGCAATCAGCCCCAGCATTTT
-	TRBJ2-1	TRBV29-1	-	CSVGAPPFYNEQFF	TGCAGCGTTGGTGCGCCTCCCTTCTACAATGAGCAGTTCTTC
-	TRBJ2-1	TRBV9	-	CASSVDFSSYNEQFF	TGTGCCAGCAGCGTTGACTTTAGCTCCTACAATGAGCAGTTCTTC
TRBD2	TRBJ2-1	TRBV2	-	CASSTSGGAGEQFF	TGTGCCAGCAGTACTAGCGGGGGGGCCGGTGAGCAGTTCTTC